The 10 T cell receptor beta chains presented below share a single source sample, sequenced in a study of identifying expanded T cells in peripheral blood. Sequencing used immunoSEQ multiplex PCR; TCRdb keeps in-frame clones, though not all of them. Here the sample spans around 100,000 clones, 88% being singletons. The specimen was blood. These receptors all come from a person aged 18 to 70 in good health.

The V call is TRBV15, the J call TRBJ2-4, with a weak D call TRBD1 (6 bases). CDR3 length: 15 amino acids. Germline values: CDR1 LNHNV, CDR2 YYDKDF (reference sequence). Trimming left V 5 bases short and J 8 bases short, with 19 bases between. DNA for the CDR3: TGTGCCACCAGCCTACAGAAGGACAGAGGCGACATTCAGTACTTC. It translates to CATSLQKDRGDIQYF.

This clone has just one count. This chain links TRBV21-1 with TRBJ2-1; the table names TRBD1, a call not compared with the DNA. TRBV21-1 is labeled a pseudogene. This CDR3 region has 14 residues. CDR3 sequence: CASSKWAVYNEQFF. The CDR3, as DNA: TGTGCCAGCAGCAAATGGGCAGTATACAATGAGCAGTTCTTC.

The rearrangement links TRBV4-1 to TRBJ1-2; a possible D gene is TRBD1 (6 bases). CDR3 size: 19 residues. The germline gives CDR1 MGHRA, CDR2 YSYEKL. The V gene lost 0 bases and the J gene lost 2 bases, with 22 bases spanning the gap. The chain's CDR3 is CASSQDWGQGRGMNYGYTF. The CDR3 region has the DNA TGCGCCAGCAGCCAAGATTGGGGGCAGGGTCGAGGTATGAACTATGGCTACACCTTC.

V and J are TRBV14 and TRBJ2-3; D gene unclear. The CDR3 is 15 amino acids. Germline CDR1 and CDR2: SGHDN and FVKESK. V lost 0 bases and J 2 bases, leaving 9 bases between the germline ends. The CDR3, as DNA: TGTGCCAGCAGCCAAGATGGCGTGCTCACAGATACGCAGTATTTT. Translated: CASSQDGVLTDTQYF.

This sequence joins TRBV5-6 and TRBJ1-1; unclear D gene. The germline gives CDR1 SGHDT, CDR2 YYEEEE. V was shortened by 0 bases and J by 1 base, with 4 bases between the two germline ends. The CDR3 sequence is 13 residues long. This CDR3 is CASSLGGNTEAFF. The CDR3 DNA reads TGTGCCAGCAGCTTGGGGGGGAACACTGAAGCTTTCTTT.

This chain links TRBV4-2 with TRBJ1-2; D is undetermined. In germline, CDR1 is LGHNA, CDR2 YNFKEQ. Trimming pared 1 base from V and 2 bases from J, leaving 11 bases between. CDR3 length: 15 amino acids. The CDR3 is CASSQVVDNNYGYTF. Written as DNA, the CDR3 is TGTGCCAGCAGCCAAGTCGTGGATAACAACTATGGCTACACCTTC.

CDR3 in amino acids: CASSIRGTDEQYF. The CDR3 DNA is TGTGCCAGTAGTATAAGGGGGACTGACGAGCAGTACTTC. The chain uses TRBV19 and TRBJ2-7, with D possibly being TRBD1 or TRBD2 (6 bases each). This CDR3 region has 13 residues. The V gene lost 2 bases and the J gene lost 5 bases, with 10 bases spanning the gap. CDR1 and CDR2 (germline): LNHDA, SQIVND (reference sequence).

This clone was found once. DNA of the CDR3: TGTGCCAGCAGCCCGCAGGGGGCGTCTTATGGCTACACCTTC. Protein product: CASSPQGASYGYTF. The genes are TRBV9 and TRBJ1-2; the match to TRBD1 covers 8 bases. V lost 4 bases and J lost 5; bases outside the gene matches: 7. The germline V gene has CDR1 SGDLS and CDR2 YYNGEE. The CDR3 spans 14 residues.

V is TRBV7-2 and J is TRBJ1-2; D remains ambiguous. V lost 4 bases and J lost 0, with 15 bases in between. CDR1 and CDR2 from the germline V gene are SGHTA and FQGNSA. The CDR3 has 16 amino acids. CDR3 DNA sequence: TGTGCCAGCAGCTCATATCGACAAAGAGCTAACTATGGCTACACCTTC. It yields the protein CASSSYRQRANYGYTF.

The rearrangement links TRBV27 to TRBJ2-1; 10 bases align to TRBD2. V dropped 2 bases and J dropped 8; count of bases not matched to a gene: 12. Germline V gene data show CDR1 as MNHEY and CDR2 as SMNVEV (reference sequence). This CDR3 has 17 residues. CDR3 in amino acids: CASSLVPPLAGRDEQFF. CDR3 DNA: TGTGCCAGCAGTTTAGTCCCCCCACTAGCGGGAAGGGATGAGCAGTTCTTC.